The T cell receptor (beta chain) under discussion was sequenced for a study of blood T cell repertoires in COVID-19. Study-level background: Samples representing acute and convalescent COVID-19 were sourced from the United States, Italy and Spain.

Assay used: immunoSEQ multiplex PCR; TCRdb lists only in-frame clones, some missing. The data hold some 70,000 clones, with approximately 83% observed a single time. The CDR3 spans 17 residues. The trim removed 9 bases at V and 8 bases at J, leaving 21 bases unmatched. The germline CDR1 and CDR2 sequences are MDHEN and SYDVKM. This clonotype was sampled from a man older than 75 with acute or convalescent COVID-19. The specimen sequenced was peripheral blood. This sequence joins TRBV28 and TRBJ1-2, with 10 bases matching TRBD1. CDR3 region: CASSKGGQGKNFRGYTF. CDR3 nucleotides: TGTGCCAGTTCTAAAGGGGGACAGGGGAAAAATTTTAGGGGCTACACCTTC.